This T cell receptor (beta chain) was sequenced during a study of T-cell reconstitution after alpha-beta-depleted transplantation in children. Concerning this clonotype: Its antigen is still unknown.

This CDR3 has 16 residues. Germline V gene sequence: CDR1 MGHRA, CDR2 YSYEKL. Trimming took off 0 bases at V and 3 bases at J, with 12 bases between the two ends. Study-level findings and limits: Newly made T cells mostly supplied T-cell counts and diversity one year after transplant.

During its preparation, the TCRbeta library received unique molecular identifiers. One entry per CDR3 protein results from TCRdb running MiXCR on the PCR reads. The data hold a few hundred thousand distinct CDR3 sequences, with 43% observed a single time. The TCR sequence derives from a girl aged 2-9 years with aplastic anemia, due to receive a stem cell transplant. The source was PBMCs, collected before TCRalphabeta/CD19-depleted stem cell transplant. The gene calls are TRBV4-1 and TRBJ1-5, with D hard to call. The CDR3 DNA sequence: TGCGCCAGCAGCCAAGAGGGAGGGCCGGTCAATCAGCCCCAGCATTTT. It translates to CASSQEGGPVNQPQHF.